Shown below are 32 T cell receptor beta chains from a single sample sequenced in a study of cytomegalovirus exposure and HLA in healthy donors. Primers included in the PCR were 60 Vbeta and 13 Jbeta primers. The repertoire was sequenced with immunoSEQ multiplex PCR; TCRdb's copy has only in-frame clones and lacks some. This repertoire comprises around 140,000 clones; its ten largest clones make up around 1.6%. Sequencing used PBMCs. The receptors come from a man between 18 and 35 years old in good health and CMV-seronegative.

This rearrangement joins TRBV28 to TRBJ1-1; tentative D call: TRBD1 (6 bases). V lost 5 bases and J lost 0, with 13 bases in between. The length of the CDR3 is 15 residues. Germline CDR1 and CDR2: MDHEN and SYDVKM. The CDR3 loop is CASSPIGQMNTEAFF. The CDR3 DNA follows: TGTGCCAGCAGTCCTATAGGACAGATGAACACTGAAGCTTTCTTT. The full variable domain, rest sourced from reference TRBV28 and TRBJ1-1, is DVKVTQSSRYLVKRTGEKVFLECVQDMDHENMFWYRQDPGLGLRLIYFSYDVKMKEKGDIPEGYSVSREKKERFSLILESASTNQTSMYLCASSPIGQMNTEAFFGQGTRLTVV.

The V call is TRBV28, the J call TRBJ2-3, with 8 bases identical to TRBD1. The junction had 11 bases not matched to a gene; V was cut back by 3 bases and J by 6 bases. The CDR3 totals 16 residues. CDR1 is MDHEN, CDR2 SYDVKM, per germline. CDR3 in DNA: TGTGCCAGCAGTTTCGACAGGGGTTTGTGGGGTGATACGCAGTATTTT. Its protein product is CASSFDRGLWGDTQYF.

The chain employs TRBV28 and TRBJ2-5; 7 bases agree with TRBD2. Losses at the gene ends were 2 bases for V and 5 bases for J; bases not matched to a gene: 5. The CDR3 is made up of 14 amino acids. The V gene's germline CDR1 is MDHEN and CDR2 SYDVKM. The CDR3: CASSLGGREETQYF. CDR3 in DNA: TGTGCCAGCAGTTTAGGAGGGAGGGAGGAGACCCAGTACTTC.

The J gene is TRBJ2-3, the V gene TRBV5-4, with D unclear. CDR3 size: 16 residues. CDR1 and CDR2 (germline): SGHNT, YYREEE (reference sequence). V was clipped by 2 bases and J by 2 bases, with 15 bases between them. The CDR3 spells CASSFGPQAITDTQYF. The CDR3 nucleotides are TGTGCCAGCAGCTTCGGTCCGCAGGCGATCACAGATACGCAGTATTTT.

This chain links TRBV5-1 with TRBJ2-6, with 8 nucleotides matching TRBD2. There are 16 residues in the CDR3. V shed 4 bases and J 1 base; nucleotides not matched to a gene: 4. CDR1 and CDR2 (germline): SGHRS, YFSETQ. This CDR3 reads CASSAIAGSGANVLTF. The CDR3 bases are TGCGCCAGCAGCGCAATAGCGGGGTCTGGGGCCAACGTCCTGACTTTC.

The chain recombines TRBV29-1 with TRBJ1-2; 7 bases match TRBD1. Per germline, CDR1 SQVTM and CDR2 ANQGSEA. The length of the CDR3 is 13 residues. The ends lost 8 bases at V and 4 bases at J; junction bases unmatched: 10. The CDR3 protein is CSIHRGGGYGYTF. CDR3 in DNA: TGCAGCATACACAGGGGCGGAGGCTATGGCTACACCTTC. Using reference TRBV29-1 and TRBJ1-2 for the parts outside the CDR3, the full variable domain is SAVISQKPSRDICQRGTSLTIQCQVDSQVTMMFWYRQQPGQSLTLIATANQGSEATYESGFVIDKFPISRPNLTFSTLTVSNMSPEDSSIYLCSIHRGGGYGYTFGSGTRLTVV.

The chain employs TRBV19 and TRBJ1-2, with D unclear. The CDR3 is 14 amino acids. The ends were cut back, 5 bases at V and 1 base at J, with 11 bases in the middle. Germline V CDR1 and CDR2: LNHDA, SQIVND (reference sequence). The CDR3 region is CASSVEADNYGYTF. The DNA of the CDR3 is TGTGCCAGTAGTGTTGAAGCGGATAACTATGGCTACACCTTC.

The rearrangement joins TRBV30 to TRBJ2-5; no definite D call. The CDR3 runs 13 residues. CDR1 is GTSNPN and CDR2 is SVGIG in the germline V gene (reference sequence). V lost 0 bases, J lost 7 bases, and 12 bases lay in between. The CDR3 nucleotides are TGTGCCTGGAGTGTGGTGGAGAGTGGGACCCAGTACTTC. Protein: CAWSVVESGTQYF.

This chain links TRBV14 with TRBJ2-7, with 10 bases lining up with TRBD2. The V segment lost 4 bases and the J segment 5 bases; nucleotides outside the gene matches: 8. The CDR3 loop spans 15 amino acids. Per the germline V gene, CDR1 is SGHDN and CDR2 is FVKESK. Here the CDR3 reads CASSRSGRAVDEQYF. CDR3 nucleotides: TGTGCCAGCAGCCGCAGCGGGAGGGCCGTCGACGAGCAGTACTTC.

The chain is built from TRBV7-3 and TRBJ2-3, with 7 bases fitting TRBD2. The germline CDR1 and CDR2 sequences are SGHTA and FQGTGA. There are 13 residues in the CDR3. V shed 6 bases and J 5 bases; nucleotides not matched to a gene: 5. The CDR3 here is CASRGTTRDTQYF. In DNA form, the CDR3 reads TGTGCCAGCAGGGGGACTACCAGAGATACGCAGTATTTT.

CDR3 in amino acids: CSGKTGPYEQYF. The CDR3 DNA reads as TGCAGCGGAAAGACAGGGCCCTACGAGCAGTACTTC. The rearrangement joins TRBV29-1 to TRBJ2-7; 7 nucleotides agree with TRBD1. CDR1 and CDR2 (germline): SQVTM, ANQGSEA. The CDR3 is 12 amino acids. J was trimmed by 2 bases and V by 7 bases; bases with no gene match: 5.

The chain combines TRBV5-8 with TRBJ2-3, with D perhaps matching TRBD2 (6 bases). The CDR3 totals 12 residues. V gave up 4 bases and J gave up 3 bases, with 6 bases separating them. CDR1 SGHTS and CDR2 YDEGEE come from the germline V gene. The CDR3 loop reads CASSRGTDTQYF. The CDR3 bases are TGTGCCAGCAGCCGGGGGACAGATACGCAGTATTTT.

The genes are TRBV28 and TRBJ2-4; D uncertain. The V end lost 8 bases, the J end lost 7 bases, and 15 bases lay between the germline ends. Germline lookup yields CDR1 MDHEN and CDR2 SYDVKM. This CDR3 region has 13 residues. CDR3 region: CASSLGGLNIQYF. CDR3 nucleotide sequence: TGTGCCAGCTCTTTGGGTGGGCTGAACATTCAGTACTTC.

V usage is TRBV2 and J usage is TRBJ2-5; 10 bases are a match to TRBD2. V was pared by 5 bases and J by 3 bases, with 3 bases of the junction left unmatched. CDR3 length: 14 residues. CDR1 is SNHLY, CDR2 FYNNEI, per germline. CDR3 nucleotide sequence: TGTGCCAGCAGTTCCCTAGCGGGGGAAGAGACCCAGTACTTC. This translates into CASSSLAGEETQYF. The whole variable domain, filled in from reference TRBV2 and TRBJ2-5, reads EPEVTQTPSHQVTQMGQEVILRCVPISNHLYFYWYRQILGQKVEFLVSFYNNEISEKSEIFDDQFSVERPDGSNFTLKIRSTKLEDSAMYFCASSSLAGEETQYFGPGTRLLVL.

The chain has TRBV11-2 and TRBJ2-5; 7 bases are shared with TRBD2. This CDR3 has 13 amino acids. The J segment lost 7 bases and the V segment lost 2 bases, leaving 4 bases of the junction unmatched. Germline V CDR1 and CDR2: SGHAT, FQNNGV. As DNA, the CDR3 is TGTGCCAGCAGCTTAAGCGGGGTTTGGACCCAGTACTTC. It is translated as CASSLSGVWTQYF.

The chain employs TRBV4-1 and TRBJ2-6; D perhaps matches TRBD2 (5 bases). Germline CDR1 reads MGHRA; CDR2 reads YSYEKL. With 2 bases removed from V and 4 bases from J, the gap between germline ends came to 24 bases. There are 20 residues in the CDR3. In nucleotides, the CDR3 is TGCGCCAGCAGCCAACTCCGGGATAGTCTCGGCCAGTCCGGGGCCAACGTCCTGACTTTC. Translation gives CASSQLRDSLGQSGANVLTF.

V usage is TRBV5-1 and J usage is TRBJ1-2; possible D gene TRBD1, 5 bases. V was pared by 4 bases and J by 8 bases, with 21 bases between. This CDR3 is built from 15 residues. The germline gives CDR1 SGHRS, CDR2 YFSETQ. This chain's CDR3 is CASSGWTKGDGGYTF. CDR3 DNA sequence: TGCGCCAGCAGCGGGTGGACAAAAGGGGATGGCGGCTACACCTTC.

This chain links TRBV5-4 with TRBJ2-1; tentatively, D is TRBD2 (5 bases). This CDR3 has 15 residues. Germline V CDR1 and CDR2: SGHNT, YYREEE (reference sequence). V lost 0 bases and J lost 6, with 13 bases in between. CDR3 sequence: CASSLDRLAGNEQFF. CDR3 in DNA: TGTGCCAGCAGCTTGGATAGGCTAGCTGGCAATGAGCAGTTCTTC.

The genes are TRBV2 and TRBJ2-2, with 8 bases aligning to TRBD2. Germline assignment: CDR1 SNHLY and CDR2 FYNNEI. CDR3 length: 15 amino acids. The junction had 9 bases not matched to a gene; V was cut back by 8 bases and J by 4 bases. CDR3 loop: CASRAAGVGTGELFF. DNA for the CDR3: TGTGCCAGCCGAGCAGCGGGAGTGGGCACCGGGGAGCTGTTTTTT.

V usage is TRBV7-3 and J usage is TRBJ1-1; maybe TRBD1 (5 bases). With 8 bases removed from V and 1 base from J, the gap between germline ends came to 11 bases. Per the germline V gene, CDR1 is SGHTA and CDR2 is FQGTGA. The CDR3 length is 13 residues. The CDR3 DNA sequence: TGTGCCAGCGGCCTCGACAGGAACACTGAAGCTTTCTTT. Translation: CASGLDRNTEAFF.

The rearrangement joins TRBV14 to TRBJ2-7; D is undetermined. From germline, CDR1 is SGHDN and CDR2 FVKESK. The CDR3 is made up of 14 amino acids. V was trimmed by 4 bases and J by 3 bases, leaving 13 bases between them. The CDR3 here is CASSPPLTHYEQYF. CDR3 nucleotide sequence: TGTGCCAGCAGCCCACCTCTAACCCACTACGAGCAGTACTTC. The whole variable domain, remainder taken from reference TRBV14 and TRBJ2-7, is EAGVTQFPSHSVIEKGQTVTLRCDPISGHDNLYWYRRVMGKEIKFLLHFVKESKQDESGMPNNRFLAERTGGTYSTLKVQPAELEDSGVYFCASSPPLTHYEQYFGPGTRLTVT.

This chain uses TRBV5-4 with TRBJ2-7; 10 nucleotides align to TRBD2. The V and J ends lost 7 bases and 5 bases, in that order; junction bases with no gene match: 6. CDR1 is SGHNT, CDR2 YYREEE, per germline (reference sequence). The CDR3 runs to 13 residues. Here the CDR3 reads CASQLAGVNEQYF. CDR3 nucleotide sequence: TGTGCCAGCCAGCTAGCGGGAGTAAACGAGCAGTACTTC.

The chain carries TRBV28 and TRBJ1-4; the D gene is possibly TRBD1 (5 bases). The V gene's germline CDR1 is MDHEN and CDR2 SYDVKM. V was shortened by 2 bases and J by 8 bases, with 21 bases between the two germline ends. This CDR3 comprises 17 residues. The DNA of the CDR3 is TGTGCCAGCAGTTTAATTTGGGGGGGTGATGAAGGCGAAAAACTGTTTTTT. Protein product: CASSLIWGGDEGEKLFF.

The chain links TRBV30 to TRBJ1-5; D is perhaps TRBD1 (5 bases). The ends were cut back, 2 bases at V and 3 bases at J, with 14 bases in the middle. The CDR3 has 15 residues. The germline gives CDR1 GTSNPN, CDR2 SVGIG (reference sequence). Here the CDR3 reads CAWSKRGGPNQPQHF. CDR3 nucleotide sequence: TGTGCCTGGAGTAAAAGGGGCGGCCCCAATCAGCCCCAGCATTTT. The full variable domain, with the rest looked up from reference TRBV30 and TRBJ1-5, is SQTIHQWPATLVQPVGSPLSLECTVEGTSNPNLYWYRQAAGRGLQLLFYSVGIGQISSEVPQNLSASRPQDRQFILSSKKLLLSDSGFYLCAWSKRGGPNQPQHFGDGTRLSIL.

The J gene is TRBJ2-7, the V gene TRBV4-1; D is uncertain. The V gene's germline CDR1 is MGHRA and CDR2 YSYEKL. This CDR3 contains 12 residues. Trimming took off 1 base at V and 5 bases at J, with 6 bases between the two ends. The CDR3: CASSQGSNEQYF. CDR3 DNA: TGCGCCAGCAGCCAAGGTAGCAACGAGCAGTACTTC.

The chain has TRBV30 and TRBJ2-1; TRBD2 agrees at 8 bases. CDR1 is GTSNPN and CDR2 is SVGIG in the germline V gene (reference sequence). The junction had 6 bases not matched to a gene; V was cut back by 3 bases and J by 5 bases. This CDR3 region has 14 residues. CDR3 loop: CAWRGSGAHNEQFF. DNA for the CDR3: TGTGCCTGGAGGGGTAGCGGGGCTCACAATGAGCAGTTCTTC.

The rearrangement links TRBV5-1 to TRBJ2-1, with a weak D call TRBD2 (6 bases). The CDR3 sequence is 12 residues long. V shed 3 bases and J shed 10 bases, with 11 bases lying between them. In germline, CDR1 is SGHRS, CDR2 YFSETQ. The CDR3 region is CASSWGDAEQFF. As DNA, the CDR3 is TGCGCCAGCAGCTGGGGGGACGCCGAGCAGTTCTTC.

The gene calls are TRBV19 and TRBJ2-5; 9 bases line up with TRBD2. The V segment lost 3 bases and the J segment 5 bases; nucleotides outside the gene matches: 4. Germline lookup yields CDR1 LNHDA and CDR2 SQIVND (reference sequence). The CDR3 has 14 residues. The CDR3 spells CASSMLAGWETQYF. In DNA, the CDR3 is TGTGCCAGTAGTATGCTAGCGGGATGGGAGACCCAGTACTTC.

The chain joins TRBV28 to TRBJ2-1; 10 bases map to TRBD2. J gave up 3 bases and V 6 bases, and 5 bases lay outside the gene matches. This CDR3 contains 15 residues. Germline V lookup: CDR1 MDHEN, CDR2 SYDVKM. The CDR3 region has the DNA TGTGCCAGCAGGGGTAGCGGGGGGTTCTACAATGAGCAGTTCTTC. As protein: CASRGSGGFYNEQFF.

As DNA, the CDR3 is TGCGCCAGCAGCGTTCCGTCAAAAGCGGGGGGTACTAGCACAGATACGCAGTATTTT. Residues: CASSVPSKAGGTSTDTQYF. The chain recombines TRBV5-1 with TRBJ2-3; 9 bases match TRBD2. Germline values: CDR1 SGHRS, CDR2 YFSETQ. J gave up 0 bases and V 4 bases, and 15 bases lay outside the gene matches. CDR3 length: 19 amino acids.

As regards this clone: Other DNA sequences in the sample encode the same CDR3. The gene calls are TRBV11-2 and TRBJ1-4; D uncertain. This CDR3 has 15 residues. Trimming removed 4 bases from V and 2 bases from J, with 11 bases in between. Germline V gives CDR1 SGHAT, CDR2 FQNNGV. The DNA of the CDR3 is TGTGCCAGCAGCTCGCGGGCGATTACTAATGAAAAACTGTTTTTT. This codes for CASSSRAITNEKLFF.

V is TRBV19 and J is TRBJ2-5; 8 nucleotides agree with TRBD1. CDR3 length: 17 amino acids. J was trimmed by 8 bases and V by 4 bases; bases with no gene match: 18. Germline V gene data show CDR1 as LNHDA and CDR2 as SQIVND (reference sequence). The CDR3 sequence: CASSTTRADRGKVTQYF. In DNA form, the CDR3 reads TGTGCCAGTAGTACCACGCGGGCCGACAGGGGTAAAGTAACCCAGTACTTC.